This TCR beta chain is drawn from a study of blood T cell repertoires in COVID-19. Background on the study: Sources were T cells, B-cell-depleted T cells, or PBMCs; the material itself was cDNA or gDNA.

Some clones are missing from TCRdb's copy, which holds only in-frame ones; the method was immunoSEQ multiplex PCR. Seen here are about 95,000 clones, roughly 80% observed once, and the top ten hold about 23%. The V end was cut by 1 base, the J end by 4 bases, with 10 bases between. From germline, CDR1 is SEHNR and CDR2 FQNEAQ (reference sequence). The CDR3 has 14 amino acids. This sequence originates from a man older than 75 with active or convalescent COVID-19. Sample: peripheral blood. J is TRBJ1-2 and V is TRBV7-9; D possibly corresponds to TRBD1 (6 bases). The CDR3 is CASSLGGQTYGYTF. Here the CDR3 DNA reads TGTGCCAGCAGCTTAGGTGGACAGACCTATGGCTACACCTTC.